This T cell receptor beta chain was retrieved from a study of cytomegalovirus exposure and HLA in healthy donors. Looking at the study overall: HLA-typed donors were the source of 83 million or so unique TCRs, which an early data release held.

13 Jbeta primers and 60 Vbeta primers were used for the PCR. The data were produced by immunoSEQ multiplex PCR, yet TCRdb's version contains in-frame clones alone and is incomplete. The sample holds approximately 85,000 clones; 80% are singletons and the top ten take 5.5% to 8%. Germline lookup yields CDR1 MNHEY and CDR2 SVGAGI. The CDR3 loop spans 14 amino acids. V dropped 6 bases and J dropped 7 bases, with 13 bases sitting between them. Study findings and constraints: According to the study, about 180 TCR beta chains were cytomegalovirus-associated. As a later analysis showed, a missense DCLRE1C variant was linked to trimming of TCR beta V- and J-genes. A later analysis linked 15,000 to 20,000 TCR beta sequences to HLA alleles at 0.05 false discovery rate.

Worth noting for this clone: Its target is not known.

This rearrangement joins TRBV6-5 to TRBJ1-6, with TRBD1 as a possible D gene (5 bases). The receptor's source is a man aged 25-45 years in good health and CMV-seronegative. The sample was PBMCs. The DNA for the CDR3 is TGTGCCAGCAGGCCGGGACTTGGAAATTCACCCCTCCACTTT. Translating gives CASRPGLGNSPLHF.